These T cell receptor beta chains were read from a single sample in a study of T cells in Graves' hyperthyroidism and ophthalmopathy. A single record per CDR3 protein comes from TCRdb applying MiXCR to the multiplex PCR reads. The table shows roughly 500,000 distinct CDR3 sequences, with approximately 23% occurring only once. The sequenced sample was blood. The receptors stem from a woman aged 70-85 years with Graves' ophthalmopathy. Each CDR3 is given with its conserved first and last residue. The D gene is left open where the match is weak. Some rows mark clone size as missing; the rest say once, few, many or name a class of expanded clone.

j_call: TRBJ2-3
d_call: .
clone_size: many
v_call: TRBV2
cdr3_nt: TGTGCCAGCAGGGAGACTAGTGCAACAGATACGCAGTATTTT
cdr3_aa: CASRETSATDTQYF

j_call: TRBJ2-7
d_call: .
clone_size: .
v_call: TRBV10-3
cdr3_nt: TGTGCCATCCGAAGGGACAACTCCTACGAGCAGTACTTC
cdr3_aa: CAIRRDNSYEQYF

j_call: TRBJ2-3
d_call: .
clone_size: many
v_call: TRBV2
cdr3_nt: TGTGCCAGCAGTTCACAGGGTTTATCCTTCACAGATACGCAGTATTTT
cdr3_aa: CASSSQGLSFTDTQYF

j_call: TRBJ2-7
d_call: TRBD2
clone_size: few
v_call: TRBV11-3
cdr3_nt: TGTGCCAGCAGCTTAGGTGCGGGAGGGCCAAGCGAGCAGTACTTC
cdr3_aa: CASSLGAGGPSEQYF

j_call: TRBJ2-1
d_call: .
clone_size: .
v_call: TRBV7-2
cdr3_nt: TGTGCCAGCACAAGGAGAAAGGGACTCTACAATGAGCAGTTCTTC
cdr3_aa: CASTRRKGLYNEQFF

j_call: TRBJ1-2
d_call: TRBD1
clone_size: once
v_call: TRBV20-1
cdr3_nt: TGCAGTGCTAGGCCGGGGACAGGGGGGACTGGGTATGGCTACACCTTC
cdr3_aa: CSARPGTGGTGYGYTF

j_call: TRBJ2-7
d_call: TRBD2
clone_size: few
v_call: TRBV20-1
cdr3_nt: TGCAGTGCTAAATCCGGGGGGGCAGAGCAGTACTTC
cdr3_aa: CSAKSGGAEQYF

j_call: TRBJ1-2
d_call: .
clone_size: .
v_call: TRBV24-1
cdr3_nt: TGTGCCACCAGTGATGCAAGGGCCGATGGCTACACCTTC
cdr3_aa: CATSDARADGYTF

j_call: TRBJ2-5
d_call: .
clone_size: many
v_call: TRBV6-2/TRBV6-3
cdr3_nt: TGTGCCAGCAGTTCGGCCAGTCTGCAAGAGACCCAGTACTTC
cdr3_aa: CASSSASLQETQYF

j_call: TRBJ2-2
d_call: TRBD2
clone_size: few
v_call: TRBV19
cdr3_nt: TGTGCCAGTAGTATAGGACTAGCGATTAACACCGGGGAGCTGTTTTTT
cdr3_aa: CASSIGLAINTGELFF

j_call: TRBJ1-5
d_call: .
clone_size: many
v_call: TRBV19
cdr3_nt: TGTGCCAGTAGTATTTATGGAGGCAATCAGCCCCAGCATTTT
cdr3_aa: CASSIYGGNQPQHF

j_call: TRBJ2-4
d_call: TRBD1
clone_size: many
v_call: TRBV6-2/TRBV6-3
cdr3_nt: TGTGCCAGCAGGCAAAGGGACAGTCGGGCTAGGCACATTCAGTACTTC
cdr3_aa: CASRQRDSRARHIQYF

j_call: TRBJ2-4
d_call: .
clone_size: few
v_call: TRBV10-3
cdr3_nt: TGTGCCATCAGTGAGGACCGAGCTCGGGATCGTGGTGCCAAAAACATTCAGTACTTC
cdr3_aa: CAISEDRARDRGAKNIQYF

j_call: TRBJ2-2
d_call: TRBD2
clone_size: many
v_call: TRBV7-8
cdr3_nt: TGTGCCAGCAGCTTATTAAGACTAGCGGTGAACACCGGGGAGCTGTTTTTT
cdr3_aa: CASSLLRLAVNTGELFF

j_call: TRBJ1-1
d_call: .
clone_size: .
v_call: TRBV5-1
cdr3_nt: TGCGCCAGCAGCCCGGGAGGGCAGCAGGAAGCTTTCTTT
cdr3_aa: CASSPGGQQEAFF

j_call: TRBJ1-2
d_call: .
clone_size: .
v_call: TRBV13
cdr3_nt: TGTGCCAGCAGTCACGGGAGGGCTAACTATGGCTACACCTTC
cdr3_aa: CASSHGRANYGYTF

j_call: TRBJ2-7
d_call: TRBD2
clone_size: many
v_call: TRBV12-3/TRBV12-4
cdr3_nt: TGTGCCAGCAGTACTAGCGGGAGGGCCTACGAGCAGTACTTC
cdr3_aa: CASSTSGRAYEQYF

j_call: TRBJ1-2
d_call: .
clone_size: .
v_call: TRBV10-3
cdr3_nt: TGTGCCACCAAGGGGGGTAAAACTAACTATGGCTACACCTTC
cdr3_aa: CATKGGKTNYGYTF

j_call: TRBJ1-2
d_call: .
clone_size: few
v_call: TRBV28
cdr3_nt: TGTGCCAGCAGTAGACGCCGGTGGGGCTACACCTTC
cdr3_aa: CASSRRRWGYTF

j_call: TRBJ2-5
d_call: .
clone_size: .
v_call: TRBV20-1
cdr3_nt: TGCAGTGCTAGTGGATTAGACGAGTGGGAGACCCAGTACTTC
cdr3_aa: CSASGLDEWETQYF

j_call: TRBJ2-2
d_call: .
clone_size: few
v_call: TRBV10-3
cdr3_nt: TGTGCCATCAGTGAACGGTCCGGGGAGCTGTTTTTT
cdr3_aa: CAISERSGELFF

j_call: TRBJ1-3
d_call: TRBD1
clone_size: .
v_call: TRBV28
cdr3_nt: TGTGCCAGCAGTTTCCGTCCGGGACAGGCCTCGTCTGGAAACACCATATATTTT
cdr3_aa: CASSFRPGQASSGNTIYF

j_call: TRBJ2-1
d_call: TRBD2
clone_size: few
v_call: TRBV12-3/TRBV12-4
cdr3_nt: TGTGCCAGCAGCCCGAAGACTAGCGGGAGCAATGAGCAGTTCTTC
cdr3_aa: CASSPKTSGSNEQFF

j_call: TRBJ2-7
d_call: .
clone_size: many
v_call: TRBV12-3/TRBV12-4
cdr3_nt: TGTGCCAGCAGTTCAGGGATCGAGCAGTACTTC
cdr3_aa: CASSSGIEQYF

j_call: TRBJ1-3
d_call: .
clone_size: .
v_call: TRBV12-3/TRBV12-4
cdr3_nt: TGTGCCAGCAGGCCCGCGGGGGGCTCTGGAAACACCATATATTTT
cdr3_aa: CASRPAGGSGNTIYF

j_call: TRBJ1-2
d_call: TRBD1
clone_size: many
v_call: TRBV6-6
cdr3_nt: TGTGCCAGCAGTTACTACCCGCTTACAGGGGGCGACTATGGCTACACCTTC
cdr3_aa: CASSYYPLTGGDYGYTF

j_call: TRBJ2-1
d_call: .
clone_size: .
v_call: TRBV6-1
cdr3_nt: TGTGCCAGCATACCTGACGGACAGCACAATGAGCAGTTCTTC
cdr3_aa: CASIPDGQHNEQFF

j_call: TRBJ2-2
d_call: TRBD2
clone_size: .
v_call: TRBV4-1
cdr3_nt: TGCGCCAGCAGCCAAACTCGGACTAGCGGGAGATCCGGGGAGCTGTTTTTT
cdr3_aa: CASSQTRTSGRSGELFF

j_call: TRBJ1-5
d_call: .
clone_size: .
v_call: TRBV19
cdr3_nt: TGTGCCAGTAGGGGTGGGGCAGGACGGTCCGGCAATCAGCCCCAGCATTTT
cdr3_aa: CASRGGAGRSGNQPQHF

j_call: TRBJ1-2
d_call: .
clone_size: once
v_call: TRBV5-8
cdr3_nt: TGTGCCAGCAGCTTGTTGGAGTATGGCTACACCTTC
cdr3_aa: CASSLLEYGYTF

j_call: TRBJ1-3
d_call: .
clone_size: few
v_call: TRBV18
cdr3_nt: TGTGCCAGCTCACCCGCGGTCCCCGCTGGAAACACCATATATTTT
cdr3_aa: CASSPAVPAGNTIYF

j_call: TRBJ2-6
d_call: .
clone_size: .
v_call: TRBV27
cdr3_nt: TGTGCCAGCAGTTGGGGGTTGTCTGGGGCCAACGTCCTGACTTTC
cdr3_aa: CASSWGLSGANVLTF

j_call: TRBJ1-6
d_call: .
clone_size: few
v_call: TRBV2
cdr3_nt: TGTGCCAGCAGTGTCCAGGGAGCCTATAATTCACCCCTCCACTTT
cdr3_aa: CASSVQGAYNSPLHF

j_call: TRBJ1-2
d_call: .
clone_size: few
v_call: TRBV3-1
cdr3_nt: TGTGCCAGCAGCCAAGGTCCCAGGGGCTCCGATGGCTACACCTTC
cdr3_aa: CASSQGPRGSDGYTF

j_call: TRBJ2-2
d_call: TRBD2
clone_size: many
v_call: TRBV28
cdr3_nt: TGTGCCAGCAGTTTCCAACCGGGACTAGGCCCCACCGGGGAGCTGTTTTTT
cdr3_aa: CASSFQPGLGPTGELFF

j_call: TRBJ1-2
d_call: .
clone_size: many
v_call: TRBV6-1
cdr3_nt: TGTGCCAGCAGTGAAGCTTCCGGGGCGTGGGGTGGCTACACCTTC
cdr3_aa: CASSEASGAWGGYTF

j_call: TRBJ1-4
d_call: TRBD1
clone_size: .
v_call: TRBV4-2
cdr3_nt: TGTGCCAGCAGCCAAGGGGGGGCAGGGGGCGGTGAAAAACTGTTTTTT
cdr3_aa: CASSQGGAGGGEKLFF

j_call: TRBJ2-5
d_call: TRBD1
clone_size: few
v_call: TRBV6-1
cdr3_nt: TGTGCCAGCATTCCGGCCGGGACAGTATTGGGCCAGTACTTC
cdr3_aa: CASIPAGTVLGQYF

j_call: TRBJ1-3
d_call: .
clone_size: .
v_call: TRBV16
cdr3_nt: TGTGCCAGCAGCCAAAAAGCTTCCGGTACTGGAAACACCATATATTTT
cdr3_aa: CASSQKASGTGNTIYF

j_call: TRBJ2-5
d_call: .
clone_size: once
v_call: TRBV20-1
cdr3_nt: TGCAGTGCTAGAGCCGTAGCGATTACCCGGGAGACCCAGTACTTC
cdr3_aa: CSARAVAITRETQYF

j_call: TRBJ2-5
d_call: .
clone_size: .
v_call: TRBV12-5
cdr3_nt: TGTGCTAGTGGTTTGATCCGAGAGACCCAGTACTTC
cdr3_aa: CASGLIRETQYF

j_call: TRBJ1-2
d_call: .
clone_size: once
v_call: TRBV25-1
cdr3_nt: TGTGCCAGCAGTGAATCCCATGTTGTCTATGGCTACACCTTC
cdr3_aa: CASSESHVVYGYTF

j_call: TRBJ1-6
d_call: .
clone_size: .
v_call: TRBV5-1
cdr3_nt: TGCGCCAGCAGCTTGCAGTCTCGGGGTAGTTCACCCCTCCACTTT
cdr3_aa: CASSLQSRGSSPLHF

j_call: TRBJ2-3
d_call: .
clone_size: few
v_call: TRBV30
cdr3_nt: TGTGCCTGGAGTGTACGCCTGGGAGATACGCAGTATTTT
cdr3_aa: CAWSVRLGDTQYF

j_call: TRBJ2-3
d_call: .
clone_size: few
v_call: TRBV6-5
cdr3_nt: TGTGCCAGCAGTTACACCCGTCAAGGTTCCTTCACAGATACGCAGTATTTT
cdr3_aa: CASSYTRQGSFTDTQYF

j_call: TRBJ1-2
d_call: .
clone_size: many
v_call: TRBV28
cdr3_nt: TGTGCCAGCAGTGATTCGGGGGTCCGCGGCTACACCTTC
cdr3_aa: CASSDSGVRGYTF

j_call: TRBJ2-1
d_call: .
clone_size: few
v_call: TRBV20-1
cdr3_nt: TGCAGTGCTAGACACCCTCTGAAGGGTGAGCAGTTCTTC
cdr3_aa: CSARHPLKGEQFF